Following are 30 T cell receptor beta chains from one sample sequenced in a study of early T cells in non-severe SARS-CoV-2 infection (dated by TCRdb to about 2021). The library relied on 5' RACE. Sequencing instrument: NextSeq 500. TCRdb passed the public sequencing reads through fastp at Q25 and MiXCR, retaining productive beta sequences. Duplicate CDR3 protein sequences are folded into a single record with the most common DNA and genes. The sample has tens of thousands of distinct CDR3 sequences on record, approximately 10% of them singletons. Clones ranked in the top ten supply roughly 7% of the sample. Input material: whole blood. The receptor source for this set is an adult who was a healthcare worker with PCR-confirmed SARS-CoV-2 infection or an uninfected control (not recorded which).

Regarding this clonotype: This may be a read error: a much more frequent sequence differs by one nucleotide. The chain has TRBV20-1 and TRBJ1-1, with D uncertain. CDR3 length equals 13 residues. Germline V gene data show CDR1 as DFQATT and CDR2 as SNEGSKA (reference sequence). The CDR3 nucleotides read TGCAGTGCTAGATTCGGAATGAACACTGAAGTTTTCTTT. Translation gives CSARFGMNTEVFF.

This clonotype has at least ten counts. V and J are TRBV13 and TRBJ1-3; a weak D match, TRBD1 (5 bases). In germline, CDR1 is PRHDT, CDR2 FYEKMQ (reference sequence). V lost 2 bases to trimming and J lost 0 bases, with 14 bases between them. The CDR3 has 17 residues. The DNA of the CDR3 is TGTGCCAGCAGCTTAAGGTTGGGGCGACTCTCTGGAAACACCATATATTTT. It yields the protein CASSLRLGRLSGNTIYF.

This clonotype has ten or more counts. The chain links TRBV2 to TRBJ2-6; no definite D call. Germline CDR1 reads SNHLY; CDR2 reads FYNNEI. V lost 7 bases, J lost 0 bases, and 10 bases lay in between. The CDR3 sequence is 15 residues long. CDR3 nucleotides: TGTGCCAGCACCTTTACCCTCTCTGGGGCCAACGTCCTGACTTTC. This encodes CASTFTLSGANVLTF.

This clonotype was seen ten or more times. CDR3 in DNA: TGTGCCAGCAGCCAAGAATGGGCGGGAGGGTACAATGAGCAGTTCTTC. Encoded protein: CASSQEWAGGYNEQFF. This chain links TRBV4-2 with TRBJ2-1, with 9 bases fitting TRBD2. Looked up from germline, CDR1 is LGHNA and CDR2 is YNFKEQ. The CDR3 is 16 amino acids. Trimming at V came to 0 bases and at J to 4 bases, leaving 4 bases not matched to a gene.

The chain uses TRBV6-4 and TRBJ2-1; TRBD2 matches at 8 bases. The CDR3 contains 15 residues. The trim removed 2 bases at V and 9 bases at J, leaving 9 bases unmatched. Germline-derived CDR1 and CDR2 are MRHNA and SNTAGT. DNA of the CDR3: TGTGCCAGCAGTGACCGGCCGGGGGGGCCGGGTGAGCAGTTCTTC. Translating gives CASSDRPGGPGEQFF.

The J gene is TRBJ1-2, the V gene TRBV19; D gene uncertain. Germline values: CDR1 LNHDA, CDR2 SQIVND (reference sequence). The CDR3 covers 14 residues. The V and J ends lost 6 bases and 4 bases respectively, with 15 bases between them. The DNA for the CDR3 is TGTGCCAGTAGGGCCCAGTTCACCGGCTATGGCTACACCTTC. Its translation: CASRAQFTGYGYTF.

The CDR3 DNA is TGTGCCAGCAGCTTAGTATATCAAGAAAAGAACACCGGGGAGCTGTTTTTT. Translation gives CASSLVYQEKNTGELFF. V usage is TRBV7-8 and J usage is TRBJ2-2; no clear D gene. CDR1 and CDR2 (germline): SGHVS, FQNEAQ. V was cut by 1 base and J by 1 base, with 13 bases left in between. This CDR3 is built from 17 residues.

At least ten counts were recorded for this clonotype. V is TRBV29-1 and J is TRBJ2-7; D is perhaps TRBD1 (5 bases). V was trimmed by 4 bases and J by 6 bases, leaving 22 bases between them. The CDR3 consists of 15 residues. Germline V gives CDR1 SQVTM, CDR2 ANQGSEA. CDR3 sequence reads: CSVGGQGVFSGEQYF. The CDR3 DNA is TGCAGCGTTGGCGGACAAGGAGTATTCTCGGGCGAGCAGTACTTC.

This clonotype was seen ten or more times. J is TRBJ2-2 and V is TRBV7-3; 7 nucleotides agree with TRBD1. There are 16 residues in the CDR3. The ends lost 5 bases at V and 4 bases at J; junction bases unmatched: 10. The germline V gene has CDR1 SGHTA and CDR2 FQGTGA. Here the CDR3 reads CASSLGTQGSTGELFF. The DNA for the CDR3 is TGTGCCAGCAGCCTGGGGACACAGGGGAGCACCGGGGAGCTGTTTTTT.

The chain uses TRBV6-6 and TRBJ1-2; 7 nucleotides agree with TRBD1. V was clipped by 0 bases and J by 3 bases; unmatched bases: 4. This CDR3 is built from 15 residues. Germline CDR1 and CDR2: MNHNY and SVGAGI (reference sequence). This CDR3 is CASSYSGQADYGYTF. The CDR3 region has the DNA TGTGCCAGCAGTTACTCCGGACAGGCAGACTATGGCTACACCTTC.

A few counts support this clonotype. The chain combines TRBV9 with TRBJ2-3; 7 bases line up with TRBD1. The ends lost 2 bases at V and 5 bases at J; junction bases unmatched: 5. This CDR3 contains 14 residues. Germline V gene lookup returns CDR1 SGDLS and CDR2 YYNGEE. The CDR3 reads CASSVDREVDTQYF. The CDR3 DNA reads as TGTGCCAGCAGCGTCGACAGGGAAGTAGATACGCAGTATTTT.

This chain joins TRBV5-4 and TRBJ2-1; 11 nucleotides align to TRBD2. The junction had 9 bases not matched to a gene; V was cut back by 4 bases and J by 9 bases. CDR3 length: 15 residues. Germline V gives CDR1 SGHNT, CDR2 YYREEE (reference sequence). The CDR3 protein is CASSLAGGRAGEQFF. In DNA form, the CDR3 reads TGTGCCAGCAGCCTAGCGGGAGGTAGGGCTGGTGAGCAGTTCTTC.

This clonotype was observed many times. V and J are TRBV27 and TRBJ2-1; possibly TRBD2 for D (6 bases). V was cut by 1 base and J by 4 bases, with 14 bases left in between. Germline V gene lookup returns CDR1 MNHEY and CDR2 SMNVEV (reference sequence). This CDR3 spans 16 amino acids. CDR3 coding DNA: TGTGCCAGCAGTTTATTGGGGGGACCAGCTTACAATGAGCAGTTCTTC. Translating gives CASSLLGGPAYNEQFF.

The CDR3 spells CASSTNYEQYF. The CDR3 DNA reads as TGTGCCAGCAGCACTAACTACGAGCAGTACTTC. The V call is TRBV11-1, the J call TRBJ2-7; D is undetermined. V lost 5 bases, J lost 3 bases, and 5 bases lay in between. The CDR3 has 11 amino acids. Germline V gene sequence: CDR1 SGHAT, CDR2 FQDESV (reference sequence).

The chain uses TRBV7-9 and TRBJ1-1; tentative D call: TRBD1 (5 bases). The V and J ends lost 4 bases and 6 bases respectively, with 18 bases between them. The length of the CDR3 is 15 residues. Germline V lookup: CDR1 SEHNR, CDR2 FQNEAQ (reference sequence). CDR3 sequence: CASSSQGGGEAEAFF. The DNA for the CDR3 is TGTGCCAGCAGCTCGCAGGGTGGCGGTGAAGCTGAAGCTTTCTTT.

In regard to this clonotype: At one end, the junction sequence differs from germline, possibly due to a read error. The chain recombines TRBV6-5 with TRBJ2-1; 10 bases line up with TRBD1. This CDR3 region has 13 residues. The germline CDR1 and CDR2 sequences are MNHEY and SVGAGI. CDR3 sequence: CASSSTGGRLMIF. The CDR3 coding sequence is TGTGCCAGCAGTTCGACAGGGGGCCGGCTTATGATCTTC.

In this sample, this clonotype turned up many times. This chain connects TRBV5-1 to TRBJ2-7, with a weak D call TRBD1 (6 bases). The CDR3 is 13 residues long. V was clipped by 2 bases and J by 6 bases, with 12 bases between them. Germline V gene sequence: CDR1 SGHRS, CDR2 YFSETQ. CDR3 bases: TGCGCCAGCAGCTTCTCTGAGGGGGTCGAGCAGTACTTC. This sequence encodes CASSFSEGVEQYF. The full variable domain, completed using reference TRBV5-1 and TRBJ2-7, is KAGVTQTPRYLIKTRGQQVTLSCSPISGHRSVSWYQQTPGQGLQFLFEYFSETQRNKGNFPGRFSGRQFSNSRSEMNVSTLELGDSALYLCASSFSEGVEQYFGPGTRLTVT.

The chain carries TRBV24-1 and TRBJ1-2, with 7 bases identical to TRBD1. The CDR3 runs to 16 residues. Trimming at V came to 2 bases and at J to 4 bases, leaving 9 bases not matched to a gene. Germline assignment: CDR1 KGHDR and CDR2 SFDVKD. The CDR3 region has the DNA TGTGCCACCAGTGATTGGAGACAGGGATTAGGCTATGGCTACACCTTC. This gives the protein CATSDWRQGLGYGYTF.

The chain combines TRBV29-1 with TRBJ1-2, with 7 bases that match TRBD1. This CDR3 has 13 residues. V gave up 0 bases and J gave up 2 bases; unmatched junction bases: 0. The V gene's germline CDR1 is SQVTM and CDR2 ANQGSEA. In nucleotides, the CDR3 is TGCAGCGTTGAAGAGACAGGGAACTATGGCTACACCTTC. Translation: CSVEETGNYGYTF.

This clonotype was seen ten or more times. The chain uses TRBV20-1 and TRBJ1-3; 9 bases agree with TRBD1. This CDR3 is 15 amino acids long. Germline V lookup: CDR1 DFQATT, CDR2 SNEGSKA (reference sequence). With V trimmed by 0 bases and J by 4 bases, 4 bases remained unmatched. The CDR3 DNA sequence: TGCAGTGCTAGAGATATAACAGGGGGCGGAAACACCATATATTTT. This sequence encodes CSARDITGGGNTIYF.

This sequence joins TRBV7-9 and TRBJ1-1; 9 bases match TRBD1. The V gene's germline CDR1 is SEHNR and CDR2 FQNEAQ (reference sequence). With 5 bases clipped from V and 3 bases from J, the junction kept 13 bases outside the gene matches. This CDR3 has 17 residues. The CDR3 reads CASSPSGGQGSYTEAFF. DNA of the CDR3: TGTGCCAGCAGCCCGTCCGGAGGACAGGGGTCTTACACTGAAGCTTTCTTT.

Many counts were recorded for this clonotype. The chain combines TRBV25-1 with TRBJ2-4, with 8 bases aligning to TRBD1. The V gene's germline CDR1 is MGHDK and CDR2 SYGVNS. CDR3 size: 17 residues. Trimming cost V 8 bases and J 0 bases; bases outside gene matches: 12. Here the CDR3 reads CASSPRTGTPAKNIQYF. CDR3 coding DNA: TGTGCCAGCTCTCCCCGGACAGGGACACCAGCCAAAAACATTCAGTACTTC.

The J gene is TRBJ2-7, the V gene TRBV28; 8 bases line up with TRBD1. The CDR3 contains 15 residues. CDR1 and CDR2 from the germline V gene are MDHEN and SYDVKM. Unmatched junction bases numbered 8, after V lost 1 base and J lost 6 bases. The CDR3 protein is CASSLSGTGQGEQYF. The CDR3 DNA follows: TGTGCCAGCAGTTTATCCGGGACAGGTCAAGGCGAGCAGTACTTC.

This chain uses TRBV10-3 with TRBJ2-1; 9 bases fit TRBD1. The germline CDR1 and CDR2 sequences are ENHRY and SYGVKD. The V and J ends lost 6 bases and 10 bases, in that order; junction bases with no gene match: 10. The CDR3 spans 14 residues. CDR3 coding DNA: TGTGCCATCAGGACGGGACAGGGATTGCTCGAGCAGTTCTTC. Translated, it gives CAIRTGQGLLEQFF.

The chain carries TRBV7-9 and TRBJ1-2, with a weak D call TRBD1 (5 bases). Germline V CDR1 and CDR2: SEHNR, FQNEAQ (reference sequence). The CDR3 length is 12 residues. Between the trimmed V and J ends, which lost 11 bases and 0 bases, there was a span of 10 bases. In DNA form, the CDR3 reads TGTGCCGGGGGGAGGACTAACTATGGCTACACCTTC. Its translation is CAGGRTNYGYTF.

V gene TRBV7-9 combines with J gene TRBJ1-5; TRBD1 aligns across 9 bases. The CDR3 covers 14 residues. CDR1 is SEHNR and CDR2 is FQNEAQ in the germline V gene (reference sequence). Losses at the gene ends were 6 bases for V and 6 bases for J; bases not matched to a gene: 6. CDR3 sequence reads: CASSSTGGSQPQHF. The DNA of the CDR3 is TGTGCCAGCAGTTCGACAGGGGGGAGTCAGCCCCAGCATTTT.

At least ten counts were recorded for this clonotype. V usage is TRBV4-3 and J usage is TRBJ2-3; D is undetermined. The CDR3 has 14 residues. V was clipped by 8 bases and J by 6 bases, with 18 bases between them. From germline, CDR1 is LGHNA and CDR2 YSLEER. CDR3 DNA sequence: TGCGCCAGCTCCCTTCGGACCAAAGCGGATACGCAGTATTTT. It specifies CASSLRTKADTQYF.

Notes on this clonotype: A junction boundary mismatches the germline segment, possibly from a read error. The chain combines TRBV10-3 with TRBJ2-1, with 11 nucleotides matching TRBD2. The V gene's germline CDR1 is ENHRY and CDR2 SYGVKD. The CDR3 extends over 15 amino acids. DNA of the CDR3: TGTGCCAGCAGTACTCTAGCGGGGGGTTACAATGAGCAGTTCTTC. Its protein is CASSTLAGGYNEQFF.

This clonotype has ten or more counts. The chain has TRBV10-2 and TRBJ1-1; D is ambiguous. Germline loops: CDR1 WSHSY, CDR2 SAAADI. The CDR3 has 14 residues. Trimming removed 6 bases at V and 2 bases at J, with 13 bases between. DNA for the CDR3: TGCGCCAGCAGCAGGCATGCGAGAAACACTGAAGCTTTCTTT. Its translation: CASSRHARNTEAFF.

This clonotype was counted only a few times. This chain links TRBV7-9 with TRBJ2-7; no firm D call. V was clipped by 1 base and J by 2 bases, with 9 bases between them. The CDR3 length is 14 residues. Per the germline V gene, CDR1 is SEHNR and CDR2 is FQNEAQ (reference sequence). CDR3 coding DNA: TGTGCCAGCAGCTTAGAAGGGTCTCCCTACGAGCAGTACTTC. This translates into CASSLEGSPYEQYF.